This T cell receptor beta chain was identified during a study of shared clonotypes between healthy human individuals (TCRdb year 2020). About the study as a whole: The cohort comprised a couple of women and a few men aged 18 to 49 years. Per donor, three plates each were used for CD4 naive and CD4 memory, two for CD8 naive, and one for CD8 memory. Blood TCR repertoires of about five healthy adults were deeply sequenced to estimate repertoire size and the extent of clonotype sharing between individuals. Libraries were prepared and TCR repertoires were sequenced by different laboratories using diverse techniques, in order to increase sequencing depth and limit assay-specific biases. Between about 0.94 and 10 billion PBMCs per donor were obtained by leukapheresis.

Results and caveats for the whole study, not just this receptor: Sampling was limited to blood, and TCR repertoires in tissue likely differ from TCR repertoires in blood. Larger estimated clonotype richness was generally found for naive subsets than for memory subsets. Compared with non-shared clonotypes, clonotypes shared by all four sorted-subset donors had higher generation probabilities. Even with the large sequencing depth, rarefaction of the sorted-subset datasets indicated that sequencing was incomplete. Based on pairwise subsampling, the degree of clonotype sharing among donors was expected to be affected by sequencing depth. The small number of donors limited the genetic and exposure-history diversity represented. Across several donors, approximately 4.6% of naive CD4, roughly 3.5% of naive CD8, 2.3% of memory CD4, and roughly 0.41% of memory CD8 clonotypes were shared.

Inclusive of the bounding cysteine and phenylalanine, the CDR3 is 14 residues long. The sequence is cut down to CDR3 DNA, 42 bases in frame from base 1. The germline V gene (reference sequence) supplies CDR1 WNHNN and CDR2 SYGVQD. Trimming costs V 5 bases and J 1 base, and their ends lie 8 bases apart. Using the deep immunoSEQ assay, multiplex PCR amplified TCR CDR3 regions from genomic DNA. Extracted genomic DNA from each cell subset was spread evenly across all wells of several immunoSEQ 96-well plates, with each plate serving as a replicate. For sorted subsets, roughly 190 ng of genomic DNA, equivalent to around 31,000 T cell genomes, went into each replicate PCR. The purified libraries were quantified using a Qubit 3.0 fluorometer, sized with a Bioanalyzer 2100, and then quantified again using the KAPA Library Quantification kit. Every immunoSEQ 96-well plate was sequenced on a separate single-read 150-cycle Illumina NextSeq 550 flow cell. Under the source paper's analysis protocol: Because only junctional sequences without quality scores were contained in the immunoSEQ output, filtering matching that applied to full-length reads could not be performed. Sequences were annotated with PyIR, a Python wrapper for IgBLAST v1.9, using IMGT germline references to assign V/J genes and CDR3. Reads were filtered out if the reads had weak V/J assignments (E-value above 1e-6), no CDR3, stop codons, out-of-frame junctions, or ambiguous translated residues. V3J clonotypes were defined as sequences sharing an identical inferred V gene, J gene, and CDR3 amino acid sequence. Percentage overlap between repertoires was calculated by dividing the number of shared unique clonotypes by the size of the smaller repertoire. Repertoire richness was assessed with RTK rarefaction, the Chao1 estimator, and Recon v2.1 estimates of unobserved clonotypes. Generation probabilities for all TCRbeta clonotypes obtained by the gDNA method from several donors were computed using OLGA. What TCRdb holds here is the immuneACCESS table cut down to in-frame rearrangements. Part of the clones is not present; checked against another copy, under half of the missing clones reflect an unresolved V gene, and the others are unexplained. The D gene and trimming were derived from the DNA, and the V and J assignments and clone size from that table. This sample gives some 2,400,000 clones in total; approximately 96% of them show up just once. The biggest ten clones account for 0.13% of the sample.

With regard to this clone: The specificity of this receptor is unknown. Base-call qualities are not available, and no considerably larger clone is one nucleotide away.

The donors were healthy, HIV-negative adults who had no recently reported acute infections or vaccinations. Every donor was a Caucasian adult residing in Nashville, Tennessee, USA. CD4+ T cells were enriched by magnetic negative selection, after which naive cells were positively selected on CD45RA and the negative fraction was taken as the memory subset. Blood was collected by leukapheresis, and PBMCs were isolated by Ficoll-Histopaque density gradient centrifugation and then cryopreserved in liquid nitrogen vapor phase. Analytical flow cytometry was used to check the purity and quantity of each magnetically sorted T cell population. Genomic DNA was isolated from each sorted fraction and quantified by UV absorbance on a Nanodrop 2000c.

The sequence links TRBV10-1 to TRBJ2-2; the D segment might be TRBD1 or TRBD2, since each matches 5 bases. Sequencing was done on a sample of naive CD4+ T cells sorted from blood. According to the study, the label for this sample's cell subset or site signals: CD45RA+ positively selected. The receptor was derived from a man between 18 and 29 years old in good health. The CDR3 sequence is CASSRGLNTGELFF. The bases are TGCGCCAGCAGTCGGGGCCTGAACACCGGGGAGCTGTTTTTT.